This TCR beta chain was sequenced during a study of cytomegalovirus exposure and HLA in healthy donors. Study-level information: The roughly 670 first-cohort repertoires shared a platform with the roughly 120 validation repertoires, as reported in a later analysis.

Overall study results and limits: The listing of 150 to 200 TCR beta chains classed them as cytomegalovirus-associated. That first-cohort TCR clusters tended to co-occur in the 120 or so validation repertoires was found in a later analysis.

CDR3 length: 14 amino acids. Looked up from germline, CDR1 is SGHRS and CDR2 is YFSETQ. V was clipped by 0 bases and J by 4 bases, with 8 bases between them. On this clone: What it binds is unknown.

This table comes from immunoSEQ multiplex PCR, and its TCRdb copy is limited to in-frame clones, with some not included. The repertoire has some 130,000 clones, 84% of them found once; the top ten carry under 1.5%. V and J are TRBV5-1 and TRBJ2-1; D perhaps matches TRBD2 (6 bases). Material: PBMCs. This TCR was sampled from a woman aged 25-40 years in good health and CMV-seronegative. The CDR3 DNA sequence: TGCGCCAGCAGCTTGGGGACTAATTACAATGAGCAGTTCTTC. This gives the protein CASSLGTNYNEQFF.